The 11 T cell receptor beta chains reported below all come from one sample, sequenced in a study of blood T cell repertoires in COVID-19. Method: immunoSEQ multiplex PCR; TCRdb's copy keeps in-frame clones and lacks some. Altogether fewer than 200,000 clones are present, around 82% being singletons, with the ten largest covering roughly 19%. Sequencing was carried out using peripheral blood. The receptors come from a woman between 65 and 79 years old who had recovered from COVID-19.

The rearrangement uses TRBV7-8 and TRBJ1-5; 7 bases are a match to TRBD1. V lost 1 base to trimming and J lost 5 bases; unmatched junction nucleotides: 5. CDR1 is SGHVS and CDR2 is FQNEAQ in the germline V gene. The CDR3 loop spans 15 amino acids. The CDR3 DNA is TGTGCCAGCAGCTTAGGGACAGGTGGTGATCAGCCCCAGCATTTT. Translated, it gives CASSLGTGGDQPQHF.

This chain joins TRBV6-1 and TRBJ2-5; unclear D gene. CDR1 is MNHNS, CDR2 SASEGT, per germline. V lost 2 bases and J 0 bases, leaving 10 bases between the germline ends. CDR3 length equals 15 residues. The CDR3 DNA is TGTGCCAGCAGTGAATTCAACCAGTACCAAGAGACCCAGTACTTC. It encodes CASSEFNQYQETQYF.

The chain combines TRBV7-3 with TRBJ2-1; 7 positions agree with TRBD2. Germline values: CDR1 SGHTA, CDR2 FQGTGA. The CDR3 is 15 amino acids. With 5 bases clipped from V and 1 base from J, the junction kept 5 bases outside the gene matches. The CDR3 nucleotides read TGTGCCAGCAGCCCCTCTAGCGGTTCCTACAATGAGCAGTTCTTC. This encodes CASSPSSGSYNEQFF.

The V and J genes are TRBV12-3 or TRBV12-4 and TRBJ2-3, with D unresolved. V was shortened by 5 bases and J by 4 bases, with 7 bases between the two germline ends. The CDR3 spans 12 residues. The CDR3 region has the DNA TGTGCCAGCAGTCCCCTCCCAGATACGCAGTATTTT. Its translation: CASSPLPDTQYF.

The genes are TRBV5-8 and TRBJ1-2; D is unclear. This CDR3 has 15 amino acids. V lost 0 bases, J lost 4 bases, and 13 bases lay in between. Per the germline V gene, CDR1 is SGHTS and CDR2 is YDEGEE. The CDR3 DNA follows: TGTGCCAGCAGCTTGGACCGCGCCTCTTCCTATGGCTACACCTTC. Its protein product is CASSLDRASSYGYTF.

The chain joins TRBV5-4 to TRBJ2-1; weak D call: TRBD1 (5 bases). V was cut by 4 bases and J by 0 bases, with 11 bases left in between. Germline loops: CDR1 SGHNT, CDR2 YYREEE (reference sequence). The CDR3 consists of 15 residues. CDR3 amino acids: CASSGAFDSYNEQFF. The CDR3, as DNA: TGTGCCAGCAGCGGGGCCTTCGACTCCTACAATGAGCAGTTCTTC.

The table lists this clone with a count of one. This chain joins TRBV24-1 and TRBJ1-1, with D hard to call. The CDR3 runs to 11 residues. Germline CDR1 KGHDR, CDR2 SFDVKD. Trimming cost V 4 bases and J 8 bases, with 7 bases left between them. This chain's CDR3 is CATSEGREAFF. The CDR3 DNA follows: TGTGCCACCAGTGAGGGCCGAGAAGCTTTCTTT.

The CDR3: CSGGDRGEKLFF. In nucleotides, the CDR3 is TGCAGCGGGGGGGACAGGGGTGAAAAACTGTTTTTT. The gene calls are TRBV29-1 and TRBJ1-4; 10 nucleotides match TRBD1. CDR3 length equals 12 residues. Germline CDR1 SQVTM, CDR2 ANQGSEA. With V trimmed by 7 bases and J by 7 bases, 3 bases remained unmatched.

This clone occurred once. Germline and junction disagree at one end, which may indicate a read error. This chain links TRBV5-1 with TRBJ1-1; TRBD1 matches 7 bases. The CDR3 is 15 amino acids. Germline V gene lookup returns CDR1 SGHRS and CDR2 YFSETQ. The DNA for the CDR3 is TGCCCCAGCAGCTGGGGGGCAGGGGGGAACACTGAAGCTTTCTTT. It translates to CPSSWGAGGNTEAFF.

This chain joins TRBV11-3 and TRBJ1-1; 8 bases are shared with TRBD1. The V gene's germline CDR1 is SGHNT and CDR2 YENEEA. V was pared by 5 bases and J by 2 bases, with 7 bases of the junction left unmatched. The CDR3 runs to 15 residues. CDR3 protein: CASSARTGPNTEAFF. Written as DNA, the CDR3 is TGTGCCAGCAGCGCCCGGACAGGGCCTAACACTGAAGCTTTCTTT.

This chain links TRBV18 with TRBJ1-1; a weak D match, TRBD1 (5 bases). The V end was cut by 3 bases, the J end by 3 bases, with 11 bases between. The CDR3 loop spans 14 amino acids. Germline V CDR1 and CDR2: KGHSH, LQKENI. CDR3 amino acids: CASSPAGQDTEAFF. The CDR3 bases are TGTGCCAGCTCACCGGCAGGGCAGGACACTGAAGCTTTCTTT.